The text below deals with one TCR beta chain. Its target is unknown. The CDR3 totals 18 residues. Germline CDR1 is PRHDT and CDR2 is FYEKMQ (reference sequence). These data come from a study of CXCR3-negative and CXCR3-positive naive CD8 T cells. General study findings and limits: Both of the naive subsets showed about the same high diversity, but memory CD8+ cells had much less.

The authors prepared UMI-labeled TRB cDNA libraries by 5' RACE. With the 5' RACE reads reprocessed, TCRdb shows one record per CDR3 protein and no DNA. The sample table sets out over 100,000 distinct CDR3 sequences. The origin of this receptor is a human donor in good health. Some clones in this sample may be carry-over from other donors' samples. This sequence joins TRBV13 and TRBJ1-2; checking the TCRdb D call of TRBD1 is not possible without DNA. The sequenced sample was naive CXCR3- CD8+ T cells from blood. Subset indicated: CD45RO-CCR7+CD27+CD95- naive CD8+ T cells lacking CXCR3 (TNR3-). The chain's CDR3 is CASSSGYDLTGGVDGYTF.